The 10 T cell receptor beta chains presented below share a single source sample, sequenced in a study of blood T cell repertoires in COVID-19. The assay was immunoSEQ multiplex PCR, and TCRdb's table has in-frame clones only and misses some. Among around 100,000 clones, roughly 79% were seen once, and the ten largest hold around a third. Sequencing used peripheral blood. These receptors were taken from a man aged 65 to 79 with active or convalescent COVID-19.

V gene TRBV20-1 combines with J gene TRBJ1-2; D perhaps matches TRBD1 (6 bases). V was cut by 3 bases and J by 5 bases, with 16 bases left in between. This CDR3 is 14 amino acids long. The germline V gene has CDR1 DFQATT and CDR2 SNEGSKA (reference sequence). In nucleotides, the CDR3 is TGCAGTGCTAGTCAGGGGAGGGGAATATATGGCTACACCTTC. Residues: CSASQGRGIYGYTF.

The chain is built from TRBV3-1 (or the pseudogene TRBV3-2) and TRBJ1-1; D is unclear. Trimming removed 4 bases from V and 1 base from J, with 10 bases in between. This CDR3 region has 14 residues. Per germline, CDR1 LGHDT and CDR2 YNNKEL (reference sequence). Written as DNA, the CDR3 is TGTGCCAGCAGCCCGGGGAGCTCGAACACTGAAGCTTTCTTT. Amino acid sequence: CASSPGSSNTEAFF.

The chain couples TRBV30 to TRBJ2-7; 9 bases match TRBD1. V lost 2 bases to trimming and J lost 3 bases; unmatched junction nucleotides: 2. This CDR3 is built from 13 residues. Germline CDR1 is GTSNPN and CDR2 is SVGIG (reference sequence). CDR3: CAWSRTGVYEQYF. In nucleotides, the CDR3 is TGTGCCTGGAGTCGGACAGGGGTCTACGAGCAGTACTTC.

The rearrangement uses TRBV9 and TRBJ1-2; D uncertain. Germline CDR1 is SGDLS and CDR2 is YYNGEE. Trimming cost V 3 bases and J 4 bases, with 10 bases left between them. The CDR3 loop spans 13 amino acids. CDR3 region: CASSASATYGYTF. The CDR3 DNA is TGTGCCAGCAGCGCAAGTGCTACCTATGGCTACACCTTC.

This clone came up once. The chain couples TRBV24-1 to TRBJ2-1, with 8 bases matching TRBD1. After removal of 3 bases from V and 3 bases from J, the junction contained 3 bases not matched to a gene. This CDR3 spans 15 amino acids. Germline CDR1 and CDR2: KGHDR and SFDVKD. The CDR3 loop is CATSDPGTGYNEQFF. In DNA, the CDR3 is TGTGCCACCAGTGATCCTGGGACAGGCTACAATGAGCAGTTCTTC.

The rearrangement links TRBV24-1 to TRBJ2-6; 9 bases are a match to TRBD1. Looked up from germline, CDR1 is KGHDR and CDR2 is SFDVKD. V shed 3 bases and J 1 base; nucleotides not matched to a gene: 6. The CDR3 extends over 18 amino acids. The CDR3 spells CATSDAPGQGSGANVLTF. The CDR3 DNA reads TGTGCCACCAGTGATGCACCGGGACAGGGATCTGGGGCCAACGTCCTGACTTTC.

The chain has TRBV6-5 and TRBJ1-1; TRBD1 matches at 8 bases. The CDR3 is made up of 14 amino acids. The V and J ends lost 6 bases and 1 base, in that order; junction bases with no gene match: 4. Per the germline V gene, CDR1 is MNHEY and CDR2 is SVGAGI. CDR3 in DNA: TGTGCCAGCAGGCTTGGACAGGGGAACACTGAAGCTTTCTTT. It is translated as CASRLGQGNTEAFF.

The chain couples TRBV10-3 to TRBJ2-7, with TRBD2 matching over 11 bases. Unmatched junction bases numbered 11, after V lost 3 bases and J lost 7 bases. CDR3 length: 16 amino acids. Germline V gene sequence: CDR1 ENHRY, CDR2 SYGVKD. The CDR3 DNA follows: TGTGCCATCAGTGACCCCGGGACTAGCGGTTGGGGGGAGCAGTACTTC. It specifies CAISDPGTSGWGEQYF.

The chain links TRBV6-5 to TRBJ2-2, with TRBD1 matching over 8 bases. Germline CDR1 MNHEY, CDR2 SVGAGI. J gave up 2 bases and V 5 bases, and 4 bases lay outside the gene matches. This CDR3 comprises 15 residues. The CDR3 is CASSNGQGNTGELFF. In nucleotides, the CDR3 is TGTGCCAGCAGTAACGGACAGGGAAACACCGGGGAGCTGTTTTTT.

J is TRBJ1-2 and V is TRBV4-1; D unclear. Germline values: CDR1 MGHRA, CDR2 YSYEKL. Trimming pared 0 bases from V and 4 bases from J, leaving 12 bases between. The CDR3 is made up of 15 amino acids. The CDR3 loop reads CASSQEAPLGYGYTF. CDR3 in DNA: TGCGCCAGCAGCCAAGAAGCTCCGCTCGGCTATGGCTACACCTTC.